This TCR beta chain was captured by sequencing in a study of T cell clonality in common variable immunodeficiency. Diagnosis required reduced IgG, IgA and/or IgM with specific antibody deficiency. In this sample, this clone turned up a few times. As yet, its antigen is unknown. Read coverage stops 3 residues before the CDR3 terminus; the germline J gene supplies the remainder. Germline assignment: CDR1 LNHDA and CDR2 SQIVND (reference sequence). V lost 6 bases and J 0 bases, leaving 9 bases between the germline ends. This CDR3 is 13 amino acids long. CVID and control samples used equivalent genomic DNA input. This table comes from immunoSEQ multiplex PCR, and its TCRdb copy is limited to in-frame clones, with some not included. Reported are 15,000 to 25,000 clones, none seen only once; the ten largest carry about 22%. General study points: In common variable immunodeficiency, TCR beta chains reportedly carried fewer deletions and N-nucleotide insertions. Patient heterogeneity in the CVID cohort limited correlations between repertoire features and clinical complications.

The specimen sequenced was peripheral blood mononuclear cells. The chain links TRBV19 to TRBJ2-7; possibly TRBD2 for D (7 bases). The receptor's source is a human donor with common variable immunodeficiency. CDR3 DNA (partial): TGTGCCAGTAGGCGGGGGCACTCCTACGAG. Translation gives CASRRGHSYE. The whole CDR3 sequence is CASRRGHSYEQYF.